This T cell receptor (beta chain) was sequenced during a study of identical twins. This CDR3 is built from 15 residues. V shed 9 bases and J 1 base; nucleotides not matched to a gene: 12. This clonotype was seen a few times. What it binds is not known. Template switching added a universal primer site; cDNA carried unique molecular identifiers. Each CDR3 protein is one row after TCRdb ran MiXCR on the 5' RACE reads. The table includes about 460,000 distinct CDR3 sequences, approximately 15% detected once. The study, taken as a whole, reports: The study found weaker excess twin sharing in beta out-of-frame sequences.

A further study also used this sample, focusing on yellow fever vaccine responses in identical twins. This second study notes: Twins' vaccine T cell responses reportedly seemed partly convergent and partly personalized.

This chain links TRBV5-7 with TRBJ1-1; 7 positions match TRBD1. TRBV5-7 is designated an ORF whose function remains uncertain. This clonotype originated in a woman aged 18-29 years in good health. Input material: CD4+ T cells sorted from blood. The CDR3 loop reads CATSLTQGSNTEAFF. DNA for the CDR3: TGTGCCACGAGCTTAACACAGGGGTCGAACACTGAAGCTTTCTTT.